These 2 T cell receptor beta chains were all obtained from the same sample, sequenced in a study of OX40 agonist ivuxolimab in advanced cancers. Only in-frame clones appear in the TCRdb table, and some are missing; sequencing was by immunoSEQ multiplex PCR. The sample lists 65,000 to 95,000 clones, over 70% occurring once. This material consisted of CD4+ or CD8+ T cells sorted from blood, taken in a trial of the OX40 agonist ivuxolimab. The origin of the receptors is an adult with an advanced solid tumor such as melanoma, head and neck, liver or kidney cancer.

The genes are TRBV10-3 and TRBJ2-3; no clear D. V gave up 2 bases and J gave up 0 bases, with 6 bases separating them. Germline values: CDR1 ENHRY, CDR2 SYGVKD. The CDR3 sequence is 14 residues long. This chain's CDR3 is CAISESRSTDTQYF. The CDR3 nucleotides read TGTGCCATCAGTGAGAGTCGGAGCACAGATACGCAGTATTTT.

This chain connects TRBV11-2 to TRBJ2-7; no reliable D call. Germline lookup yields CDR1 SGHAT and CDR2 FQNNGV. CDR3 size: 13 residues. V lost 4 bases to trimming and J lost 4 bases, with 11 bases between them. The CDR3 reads CASSSYNVYEQYF. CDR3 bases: TGTGCCAGCAGCTCCTACAATGTTTACGAGCAGTACTTC. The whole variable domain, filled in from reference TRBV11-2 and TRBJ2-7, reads EAGVAQSPRYKIIEKRQSVAFWCNPISGHATLYWYQQILGQGPKLLIQFQNNGVVDDSQLPKDRFSAERLKGVDSTLKIQPAKLEDSAVYLCASSSYNVYEQYFGPGTRLTVT.